This TCR beta chain was sequenced in a study of cytomegalovirus exposure and HLA in healthy donors. The table lists this clone with a few counts. As yet, its antigen is unknown. The CDR3 length is 15 residues. Trimming shortened V by 4 bases and J by 1 base, and 8 bases separated the two germline ends. Germline V gene sequence: CDR1 MNHNS, CDR2 SASEGT. The PCR used 60 Vbeta and 13 Jbeta primers. Clones were sequenced by immunoSEQ multiplex PCR, and TCRdb holds only the in-frame ones, with some missing. The sample shows over 80,000 clones, 82% of them seen only once. Study findings and constraints: The study recorded 164 TCR beta chains that were cytomegalovirus-associated. Donor immune exposure was known only as CMV serostatus. For most TCR sequences rarity was the rule, although some public TCRs occurred in many donors. Excluded were some V segments that proved indistinguishable, including TRBV6-2 and TRBV6-3.

Sequenced sample: PBMCs. The chain has TRBV6-1 and TRBJ2-6; D remains unclear. The clonotype comes from a man in his fifties in good health and CMV-seronegative. The CDR3 loop reads CASSADTSGANVLTF. The CDR3 DNA is TGTGCCAGCAGTGCCGACACATCTGGGGCCAACGTCCTGACTTTC.